The sample holds many counts of the clone carrying this T cell receptor beta chain. cDNA was made by 5'RACE with 10-nucleotide random UMIs. A single run covered 15-18 subjects with over 170 million TCR-beta sequences. TCRdb re-derived calls from the 5' RACE reads in MiXCR, one entry per CDR3 protein. Here the sample spans about 50,000 distinct CDR3 sequences, about a tenth being singletons. This sample was included in a study of neurological immune-mediated disorders. The unsorted libraries were generated from a total of 2 million PBMCs, which had been stored in RNAlater at -80 C. The source is a woman aged 40 to 50 with HTLV-1-associated myelopathy (HAM/TSP). Material for sequencing was PBMCs.

The CDR3 coding sequence is TGCGCCAGCAGCCAAGATTGGACAGGAAGCACAGATACGCAGTATTTT. Protein sequence: CASSQDWTGSTDTQYF. V usage is TRBV4-3 and J usage is TRBJ2-3; 7 bases agree with TRBD1. Germline assignment: CDR1 LGHNA and CDR2 YSLEER. With V trimmed by 0 bases and J by 0 bases, 3 bases remained unmatched. This CDR3 contains 16 residues.